This TCR beta chain came from a study of cytomegalovirus exposure and HLA in healthy donors. Study as a whole: Across about 400 genotyped donors, more than 75% landed in the Caucasian-associated ancestry cluster.

Study observations and caveats: Highly shared variants forming one cluster were likely a sequencing artifact. Analyses of presence/absence relied on an assumption of roughly uniform sequencing depth across donors.

The PCR made use of 60 Vbeta and 13 Jbeta primers. Sequencing was performed with immunoSEQ multiplex PCR; in TCRdb, only in-frame clones are kept and a portion is missing. The sample has roughly 150,000 clones, 65% to 85% seen once. Comment on this clone: Its antigen is not known. The same CDR3 can be traced to other DNA sequences in this sample.

Trimming removed 2 bases at V and 0 bases at J, with 11 bases between. Germline CDR1 is GTSNPN and CDR2 is SVGIG (reference sequence). The CDR3 length is 16 residues. The gene calls are TRBV30 and TRBJ1-6; weak D call: TRBD1 (6 bases). This TCR was sampled from a woman younger than 35 in good health and CMV-seronegative. Sequenced material: PBMCs. The chain's CDR3 is CAWSRQDHSYNSPLHF. CDR3 sequence (DNA): TGTGCCTGGAGTCGACAGGACCACTCCTATAATTCACCCCTCCACTTT.